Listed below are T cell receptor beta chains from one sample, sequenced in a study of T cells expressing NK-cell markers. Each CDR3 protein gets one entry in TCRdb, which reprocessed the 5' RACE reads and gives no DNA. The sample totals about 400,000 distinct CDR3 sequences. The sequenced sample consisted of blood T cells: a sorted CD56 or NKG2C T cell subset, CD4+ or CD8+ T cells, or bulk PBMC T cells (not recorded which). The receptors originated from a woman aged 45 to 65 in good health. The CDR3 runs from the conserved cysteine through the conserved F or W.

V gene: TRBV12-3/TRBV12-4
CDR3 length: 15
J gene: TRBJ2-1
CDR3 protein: CASSPRQGFSVEQFF

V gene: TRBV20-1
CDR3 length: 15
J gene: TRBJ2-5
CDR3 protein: CSARLAGKGQETQYF

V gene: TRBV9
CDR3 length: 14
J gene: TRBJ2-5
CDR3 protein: CASSTQEWGETQYF

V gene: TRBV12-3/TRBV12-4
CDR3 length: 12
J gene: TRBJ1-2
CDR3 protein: CASSLGGPGYTF

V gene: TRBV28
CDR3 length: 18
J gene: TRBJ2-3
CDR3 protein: CASRSRDLASGSSDTQYF

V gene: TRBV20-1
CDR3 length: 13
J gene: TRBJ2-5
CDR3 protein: CSAKGPTRGTQYF

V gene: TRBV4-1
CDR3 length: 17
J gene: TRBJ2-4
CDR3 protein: CASSQPASGRAKNIQYF

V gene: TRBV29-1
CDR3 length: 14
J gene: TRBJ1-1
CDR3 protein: CSVSGDGVATEAFF

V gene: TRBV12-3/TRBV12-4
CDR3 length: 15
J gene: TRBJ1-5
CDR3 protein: CASSLKVDSNQPQHF

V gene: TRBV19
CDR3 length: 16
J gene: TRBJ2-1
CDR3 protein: CASSKSAGTLYNEQFF

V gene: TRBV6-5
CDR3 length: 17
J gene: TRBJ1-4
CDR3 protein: CASSYSTVRDRVEKLFF

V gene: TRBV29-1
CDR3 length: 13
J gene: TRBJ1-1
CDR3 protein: CSGTIIMNTEAFF

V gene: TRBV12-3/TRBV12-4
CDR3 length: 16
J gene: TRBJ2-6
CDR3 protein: CASSLMGAAGANVLTF

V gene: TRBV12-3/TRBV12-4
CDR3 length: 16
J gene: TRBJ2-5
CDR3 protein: CASSQRQGPVLETQYF

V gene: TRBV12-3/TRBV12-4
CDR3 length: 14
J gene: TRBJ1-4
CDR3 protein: CASSSGGLIEKLFF

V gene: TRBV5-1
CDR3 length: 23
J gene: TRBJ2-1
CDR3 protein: CASSRNAGMRSPPNTSSYNEQFF

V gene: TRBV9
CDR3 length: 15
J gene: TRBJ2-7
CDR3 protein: CASSREAGASYEQYF

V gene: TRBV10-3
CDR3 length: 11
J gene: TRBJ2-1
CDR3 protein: CAPTGYNEQFF

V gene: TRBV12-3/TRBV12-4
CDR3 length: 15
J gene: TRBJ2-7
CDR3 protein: CASRGLAGASYEQYF

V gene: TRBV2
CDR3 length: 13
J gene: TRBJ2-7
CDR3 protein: CASRRQGLEEQYF

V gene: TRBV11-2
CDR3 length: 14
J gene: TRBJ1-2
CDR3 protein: CASSLGGSNYGYTF

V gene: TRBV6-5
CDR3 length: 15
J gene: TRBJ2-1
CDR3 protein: CASSYLGQDYNEQFF

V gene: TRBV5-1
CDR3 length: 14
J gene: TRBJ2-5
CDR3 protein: CASSFQNIQETQYF

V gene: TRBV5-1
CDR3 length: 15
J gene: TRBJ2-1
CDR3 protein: CASSLGPSSYNEQFF

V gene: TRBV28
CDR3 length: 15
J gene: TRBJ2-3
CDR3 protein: CASSSLTSFTDTQYF

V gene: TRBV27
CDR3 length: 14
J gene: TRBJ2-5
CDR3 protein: CASSQTGGEETQYF

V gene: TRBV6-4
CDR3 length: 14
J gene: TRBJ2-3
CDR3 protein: CASSVGGSQDTQYF

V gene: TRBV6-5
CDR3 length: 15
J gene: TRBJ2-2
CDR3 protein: CASSYSTRQAGELFF

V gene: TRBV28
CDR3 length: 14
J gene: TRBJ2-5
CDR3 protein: CASSLSGRKETQYF

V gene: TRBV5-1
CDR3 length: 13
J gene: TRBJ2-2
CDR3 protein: CASRAGPAGELFF